The 16 T cell receptor beta chains presented below share a single source sample, sequenced in a study of identical twins (TCRdb year 2016). The library came from 5' RACE. Sequencing used an Illumina HiSeq 2000. TCRdb reprocessing: public reads trimmed at Q25 with fastp, clones called with MiXCR, in-frame beta chains kept. Every distinct CDR3 protein forms one entry, paired with its most common genes and DNA. Counted in this sample were 1.5 million to 2 million distinct CDR3 sequences; 32% of them appeared once. The ten top clones hold 0.25% to 0.3% of the sample. The sequenced material came from cord blood. All receptors come from a newborn girl in good health.

This CDR3 reads CASSKLLGSYEQYF. CDR3 coding DNA: TGTGCCAGCAGTAAATTACTAGGCTCCTACGAGCAGTACTTC. J is TRBJ2-7 and V is TRBV6-5; TRBD2 might be the D (5 bases). Trimming cost V 5 bases and J 0 bases, with 11 bases left between them. Germline loops: CDR1 MNHEY, CDR2 SVGAGI. There are 14 residues in the CDR3.

This chain links TRBV18 with TRBJ1-3; the D is unclear. V dropped 3 bases and J dropped 0 bases, with 6 bases sitting between them. The CDR3 covers 14 residues. The germline V gene has CDR1 KGHSH and CDR2 LQKENI. The CDR3: CASSPWGSGNTIYF. In DNA form, the CDR3 reads TGTGCCAGCTCACCGTGGGGCTCTGGAAACACCATATATTTT.

The chain employs TRBV25-1 and TRBJ2-2; the match to TRBD2 covers 10 bases. V was pared by 3 bases and J by 7 bases, with 17 bases of the junction left unmatched. The CDR3 length is 19 residues. Germline V gene sequence: CDR1 MGHDK, CDR2 SYGVNS. CDR3 amino acids: CASSDTERGGRIFDGELFF. DNA of the CDR3: TGTGCCAGCAGTGATACTGAGCGGGGGGGCCGGATTTTCGACGGGGAGCTGTTTTTT.

The gene calls are TRBV6-2 or TRBV6-3 and TRBJ2-7; D possibly corresponds to TRBD2 (7 bases). This CDR3 comprises 13 residues. Germline V gives CDR1 MNHEY, CDR2 SVGEGT. V shed 6 bases and J shed 4 bases, with 13 bases lying between them. The CDR3 loop is CASRNGGPYEQYF. The CDR3 DNA follows: TGTGCCAGCAGAAACGGGGGGCCTTACGAGCAGTACTTC.

This rearrangement joins TRBV20-1 to TRBJ2-3; D is unclear. The CDR3 is 12 amino acids. Per germline, CDR1 DFQATT and CDR2 SNEGSKA (reference sequence). Trimming shortened V by 6 bases and J by 1 base, and 8 bases separated the two germline ends. The CDR3 nucleotides are TGCAGTGCCGCCCAGGGCACAGATACGCAGTATTTT. Its protein product is CSAAQGTDTQYF.

This rearrangement joins TRBV27 to TRBJ2-7, with D tentatively TRBD1 or TRBD2 (11 bases each). V lost 7 bases and J lost 3, with 22 bases in between. The CDR3 is 16 amino acids. Per the germline V gene, CDR1 is MNHEY and CDR2 is SMNVEV (reference sequence). The CDR3 reads CASTGQGGLAVYEQYF. CDR3 DNA: TGTGCCAGCACGGGACAGGGGGGACTAGCGGTCTACGAGCAGTACTTC.

In its sample, this clonotype was seen a few times. V gene TRBV20-1 combines with J gene TRBJ2-3; TRBD2 matches at 9 bases. The V segment lost 0 bases and the J segment 0 bases; nucleotides outside the gene matches: 7. The CDR3 runs to 17 residues. Germline assignment: CDR1 DFQATT and CDR2 SNEGSKA (reference sequence). The CDR3 here is CSARDAGGVTSTDTQYF. CDR3 nucleotides: TGCAGTGCTAGAGATGCGGGGGGGGTGACTAGCACAGATACGCAGTATTTT.

This clonotype showed up just once. This sequence joins TRBV28 and TRBJ1-1; TRBD1 is a possible D gene (5 bases). The V gene's germline CDR1 is MDHEN and CDR2 SYDVKM. The CDR3 runs 15 residues. V was pared by 1 base and J by 0 bases, with 9 bases between. DNA for the CDR3: TGTGCCAGCAGTTTATACTGGGGGATGAACACTGAAGCTTTCTTT. This codes for CASSLYWGMNTEAFF.

The chain joins TRBV18 to TRBJ2-1, with D tentatively TRBD2 (6 bases). V lost 0 bases and J 9 bases, leaving 27 bases between the germline ends. Germline-derived CDR1 and CDR2 are KGHSH and LQKENI. The CDR3 is 19 residues long. The CDR3 sequence: CASSPPFPLAGLARVEQFF. CDR3 bases: TGTGCCAGCTCACCACCGTTCCCCTTGGCGGGACTTGCAAGGGTTGAGCAGTTCTTC.

The rearrangement links TRBV6-1 to TRBJ2-5; 8 bases match TRBD2. V shed 1 base, J shed 1 base, and the junction held 2 bases outside the gene matches. The CDR3 is made up of 15 amino acids. CDR1 MNHNS and CDR2 SASEGT come from the germline V gene. The CDR3, as DNA: TGTGCCAGCAGTGAAGATACTAGCGGCCAAGAGACCCAGTACTTC. This sequence encodes CASSEDTSGQETQYF.

Details on this clonotype: The junction and the germline gene differ at one end; a read error may be behind it. The rearrangement links TRBV10-3 to TRBJ1-6; perhaps TRBD1 as D (6 bases). This CDR3 has 13 amino acids. Germline V CDR1 and CDR2: ENHRY, SYGVKD. The CDR3 loop is CASRQDYSSPLHF. DNA for the CDR3: TGTGCCAGCCGACAGGACTATAGTTCACCCCTCCACTTT.

The genes are TRBV21-1 and TRBJ1-4. TRBV21-1 is deemed a pseudogene. This CDR3 has 19 amino acids. The CDR3 here is CASSTRGGEMRATNEKLFF. In DNA form, the CDR3 reads TGTGCCAGCAGCACGCGGGGGGGGGAGATGCGCGCAACTAATGAAAAACTGTTTTTT.

This clonotype has only a few counts. The chain employs TRBV4-1 and TRBJ1-4; 8 bases fit TRBD1. Losses at the gene ends were 3 bases for V and 12 bases for J; bases not matched to a gene: 6. The CDR3 length is 13 residues. Germline-derived CDR1 and CDR2 are MGHRA and YSYEKL. This CDR3 is CASSHPGGLELFF. As DNA, the CDR3 is TGCGCCAGCAGCCATCCAGGGGGCCTGGAACTGTTTTTT.

The chain uses TRBV12-3 or TRBV12-4 and TRBJ2-4; 9 nucleotides align to TRBD2. V shed 0 bases and J 0 bases; nucleotides not matched to a gene: 6. The CDR3 consists of 18 residues. CDR3 in DNA: TGTGCCAGCAGTTTAGCTAGCGGGGGAGTTCGAGCCAAAAACATTCAGTACTTC. Residues: CASSLASGGVRAKNIQYF.

The V and J genes are TRBV6-1 and TRBJ2-7, with 11 bases aligning to TRBD2. This CDR3 comprises 15 residues. CDR1 is MNHNS, CDR2 SASEGT, per germline. V shed 6 bases and J 2 bases; nucleotides not matched to a gene: 6. This CDR3 reads CASSPTSGSPYEQYF. CDR3 DNA: TGTGCCAGCAGCCCTACTAGCGGGAGTCCCTACGAGCAGTACTTC.

This clonotype appeared a single time. The V and J genes are TRBV20-1 and TRBJ2-1; either TRBD1 or TRBD2 may supply D (5 bases each). Germline loops: CDR1 DFQATT, CDR2 SNEGSKA (reference sequence). V was clipped by 1 base and J by 8 bases, with 15 bases between them. CDR3 size: 14 residues. CDR3 nucleotide sequence: TGCAGTGCTAGAGTTGGATACTTGGGGGATGAGCAGTTCTTC. Translating gives CSARVGYLGDEQFF.